This TCR beta chain appears in the sequencing data of a study of cytomegalovirus exposure and HLA in healthy donors. PCR amplification relied on 60 Vbeta primers (plus 13 Jbeta primers). Some clones are missing from TCRdb's copy, which holds only in-frame ones; the method was immunoSEQ multiplex PCR. The sample lists roughly 150,000 clones; over 60% were seen once. Germline lookup yields CDR1 SQVTM and CDR2 ANQGSEA. The CDR3 sequence is 13 residues long. Trimming stripped 7 bases from V and 6 bases from J, with 18 bases between. Specimen: PBMCs. This chain joins TRBV29-1 and TRBJ1-2; D is possibly TRBD1 (5 bases). This receptor was obtained from a male donor in good health and CMV-seronegative. CDR3 amino acids: CSAGVGTPDGYTF. CDR3 sequence (DNA): TGCAGCGCTGGCGTCGGGACTCCCGATGGCTACACCTTC.